This T cell receptor (beta chain) was identified in a study of blood T cell repertoires in COVID-19 (dated by TCRdb to the early 2020s). Regarding the complete study: Samples covering the acute and convalescent phases of COVID-19 were provided by collaborators in the United States, Italy and Spain. The repertoires were released in a freely available public database meant as a resource for research on the immune response to SARS-CoV-2. The sample metadata nearly always contained a de-identified subject ID, COVID-19 status, age in years and sex. Samples came from the ongoing ImmuneRACE study (first 160 participants) plus 1,254 subjects from 6 global collaborators. HLA class I and class II types, where available, came from metadata supplied by the sample provider rather than from assay-based typing. The prospective study material was composed of cDNA or gDNA derived from T cells, B-cell-depleted T cells, or PBMCs. Deeply sampled blood TCRbeta repertoires from subjects exposed to, actively infected with, or recovered from COVID-19 were included in the dataset.

Counted from cysteine to phenylalanine, this CDR3 has 16 amino acids. Just CDR3 DNA is preserved here, 48 bases in frame from base 1. At the junction V is shortened by 1 base and J by 6 bases, with 18 bases in between. As encoded in the germline V gene, CDR1 is SGHVS while CDR2 is FQNEAQ. Overall results and qualifications from the work: How much clinical and demographic metadata was included differed by source and by participant, and the metadata was provided uncurated.

In the prospective study, participants were roughly 18 to 95 years old, resided in about two dozen geographic areas of the United States, and were enrolled through a virtual design. Cohort assignment in the prospective study relied on participant-reported clinical history from a screening survey and a study questionnaire. Recovered participants in ImmuneRACE Cohort 3 were defined by two consecutive negative NP/OP PCR tests, clearance by a healthcare professional, or resolution of symptoms. Mobile phlebotomists in the prospective study collected whole blood, serum and a nasopharyngeal or oropharyngeal swab from every participant. Participants in the prospective study had the option to provide additional blood draws and questionnaires over a 2-month period. Before DNA extraction, prospective study blood samples were shipped either frozen or at room temperature. Details on this clone: Its antigen has not been determined. Base quality data are lacking; no much larger clone is found one base away.

TCRbeta CDR3 regions were amplified from genomic DNA using the immunoSEQ Assay, a bias-controlled multiplex PCR. For the original study's pipeline: The number of nucleated cells in each sample was estimated by amplification of reference gene primers within the assay. To quantify the absolute abundance of each unique TCRbeta CDR3 rearrangement, sequence reads were collapsed and filtered. For each sample, productive Simpson clonality was calculated as the square root of Simpson's diversity index across productive rearrangements. TCRdb carries this immuneACCESS record with in-frame sequences only. Its versions omit some clonotypes, under half of them owing to an unresolved V gene in the studies checked, with the rest unexplained. V and J calls and clone size are given by that table; D and trimming were obtained from the DNA. The sample records around 310,000 clones, roughly 90% of which are singletons. About a tenth of the sample rests with the top ten.

The chain uses TRBV7-8 and TRBJ1-1; the best D guess is TRBD1, with 5 bases matching. This sequence was found in a woman aged 25 to 39 who had recovered from COVID-19. Sequenced input: PBMCs or T cells enriched from blood (not recorded which). The nucleotide sequence is given as TGTGCCAGCAGCTTAGGTAAGGGGTTCATCTTTGCTGAAGCTTTCTTT. Translated, this is CASSLGKGFIFAEAFF.